This is a list of T cell receptor beta chains from one sample in a study of blood T cells in healthy people across ages. TCRdb ran MiXCR on the 5' RACE reads and lists one entry per CDR3 protein. The repertoire holds about 1.5 million distinct CDR3 sequences, with roughly 40% as singletons. The sample consisted of blood. Receptors originate from a young woman in good health. Both conserved end residues are part of each CDR3. A D gene is named only where the DNA matches it firmly. Clone size is not always given. Where it is, it says once, few, many or a class for expanded clones.

CDR3 length: 17
clone size: -
D gene: -
V gene: TRBV9
J gene: TRBJ2-7
CDR3 protein: CASSPQGAGAPSYEQYF
CDR3 DNA: TGTGCCAGCAGCCCCCAGGGTGCGGGGGCCCCCTCCTACGAGCAGTACTTC

CDR3 length: 15
clone size: few
D gene: TRBD2
V gene: TRBV10-3
J gene: TRBJ2-2
CDR3 protein: CAISHTSGKTGELFF
CDR3 DNA: TGTGCCATCAGTCATACTAGCGGGAAGACCGGGGAGCTGTTTTTT

CDR3 length: 15
clone size: once
D gene: -
V gene: TRBV6-5
J gene: TRBJ2-3
CDR3 protein: CASSNSPRSTDMQYF
CDR3 DNA: TGTGCCAGCAGTAACTCCCCTAGGAGCACAGATATGCAGTATTTT

CDR3 length: 15
clone size: -
D gene: -
V gene: TRBV10-3
J gene: TRBJ1-2
CDR3 protein: CAISESTGRSYGYTF
CDR3 DNA: TGTGCCATCAGTGAGTCGACAGGAAGGAGCTATGGCTACACCTTC

CDR3 length: 14
clone size: -
D gene: -
V gene: TRBV7-9
J gene: TRBJ2-3
CDR3 protein: CASSSTTGTDTQYF
CDR3 DNA: TGTGCCAGCAGCTCTACGACGGGGACCGATACGCAGTATTTT

CDR3 length: 14
clone size: few
D gene: -
V gene: TRBV3-1
J gene: TRBJ2-5
CDR3 protein: CASGELGEQETQYF
CDR3 DNA: TGTGCCAGCGGGGAACTCGGGGAGCAAGAGACCCAGTACTTC

CDR3 length: 14
clone size: -
D gene: -
V gene: TRBV9
J gene: TRBJ1-5
CDR3 protein: CASSVVPDQRPQHF
CDR3 DNA: TGTGCCAGCAGCGTAGTCCCAGATCAGCGGCCCCAGCATTTT

CDR3 length: 15
clone size: few
D gene: -
V gene: TRBV4-1
J gene: TRBJ2-5
CDR3 protein: CASSQGAASQETQYF
CDR3 DNA: TGCGCCAGCAGCCAAGGGGCGGCTAGCCAAGAGACCCAGTACTTC

CDR3 length: 14
clone size: many
D gene: -
V gene: TRBV12-3/TRBV12-4
J gene: TRBJ2-5
CDR3 protein: CASSPPNWEETQYF
CDR3 DNA: TGTGCCAGCAGCCCACCGAACTGGGAAGAGACCCAGTACTTC

CDR3 length: 11
clone size: -
D gene: -
V gene: TRBV25-1
J gene: TRBJ1-4
CDR3 protein: CASRAGEKLFF
CDR3 DNA: TGTGCCAGCAGGGCCGGGGAAAAACTGTTTTTT

CDR3 length: 14
clone size: -
D gene: -
V gene: TRBV12-3/TRBV12-4
J gene: TRBJ2-3
CDR3 protein: CASGPSPRTDTQYF
CDR3 DNA: TGTGCCAGCGGTCCCAGCCCCCGCACAGATACGCAGTATTTT

CDR3 length: 17
clone size: many
D gene: TRBD2
V gene: TRBV6-4
J gene: TRBJ2-5
CDR3 protein: CASSDPILAGVQETQYF
CDR3 DNA: TGTGCCAGCAGTGACCCGATACTAGCGGGAGTTCAAGAGACCCAGTACTTC

CDR3 length: 15
clone size: -
D gene: TRBD1
V gene: TRBV4-2
J gene: TRBJ1-1
CDR3 protein: CASSQSGQSNTEAFF
CDR3 DNA: TGTGCCAGCAGCCAATCGGGACAGTCGAACACTGAAGCTTTCTTT

CDR3 length: 16
clone size: -
D gene: TRBD1
V gene: TRBV7-9
J gene: TRBJ1-3
CDR3 protein: CASTPQGVFSGNTIYF
CDR3 DNA: TGTGCCAGCACCCCCCAGGGGGTCTTCTCTGGAAACACCATATATTTT

CDR3 length: 13
clone size: -
D gene: TRBD1
V gene: TRBV20-1
J gene: TRBJ1-5
CDR3 protein: CSVMTGSNQPQHF
CDR3 DNA: TGCAGTGTCATGACAGGGAGCAATCAGCCCCAGCATTTT

CDR3 length: 16
clone size: -
D gene: TRBD2
V gene: TRBV2
J gene: TRBJ2-1
CDR3 protein: CASSEWVAGGPDEQFF
CDR3 DNA: TGTGCCAGCAGTGAATGGGTGGCGGGAGGGCCGGATGAGCAGTTCTTC

CDR3 length: 11
clone size: once
D gene: -
V gene: TRBV20-1
J gene: TRBJ2-7
CDR3 protein: CSIRRNNKQYF
CDR3 DNA: TGCAGCATTAGACGGAACAATAAGCAGTACTTC